The present entry profiles one TCR beta chain with its context. Its antigen remains unidentified. Stated time point: newly diagnosed, previously untreated cHL patient sample. Magnetic negative selection purified CD4+ T cells from thawed PBMCs. The sample originates from a study of PD-1 blockade in classical Hodgkin lymphoma. Study-wide results and limits: Nothing has yet pinned down what causes the repertoire differences, possibly disease activity or prior therapy. TCR diversity at baseline was reported to be reduced in newly diagnosed patients relative to healthy donors.

This table comes from immunoSEQ multiplex PCR, and its TCRdb copy is limited to in-frame clones, with some not included. This table has roughly 30,000 clones, approximately 90% appearing once. V was clipped by 2 bases and J by 4 bases; unmatched bases: 9. The germline gives CDR1 LGHNA, CDR2 YSLEER. This CDR3 is built from 16 residues. The receptor was isolated from a human donor with classical Hodgkin lymphoma. V gene TRBV4-3 combines with J gene TRBJ1-1, with 8 bases lining up with TRBD1. Specimen: CD4+ T cells from blood. CDR3 DNA: TGCGCCAGCAGCCAAAGAACAGGGGGTGGTGGCACTGAAGCTTTCTTT. Protein: CASSQRTGGGGTEAFF.